Listed below are T cell receptor beta chains from one sample, sequenced in a study of T cells in localized non-small cell lung cancer. Only in-frame clones appear in the TCRdb table, and some are missing; sequencing was by immunoSEQ multiplex PCR. In the table there are 2,000 to 2,500 clones, 29% of which are singletons. The sample in question was normal lung tissue next to the tumor, obtained before any cancer treatment. The receptors stem from a man aged 35 to 69 with stage I lung adenocarcinoma. Both conserved end residues are part of each CDR3. D genes are given only for firm matches. A row's size may be missing; if present it is once, few, many or a size class.

j_gene	v_gene	d_gene	abundance	CDR3aa	CDR3nt
TRBJ1-2	TRBV19	NA	NA	CASSGFEQNTSNYGYTF	TGTGCCAGTAGTGGGTTCGAACAGAATACTTCTAACTATGGCTACACCTTC
TRBJ1-5	TRBV4-1	NA	medium-sized	CASSQEGGGRRQPQHF	TGCGCCAGCAGCCAAGAAGGGGGGGGGCGCAGACAGCCCCAGCATTTT
TRBJ1-2	TRBV9	NA	medium-sized	CASSVDKFNYGYTF	TGTGCCAGCAGCGTAGATAAGTTTAACTATGGCTACACCTTC
TRBJ2-1	TRBV7-6	TRBD2	NA	CASSHTSEPYNEQFF	TGTGCCAGCAGCCACACTAGCGAACCCTACAATGAGCAGTTCTTC
TRBJ2-5	TRBV19	NA	NA	CASSIDTDLQETQYF	TGTGCCAGTAGTATAGATACAGACTTACAAGAGACCCAGTACTTC
TRBJ1-6	TRBV18	NA	NA	CASWTARNSPLHF	TGTGCCAGTTGGACAGCTCGCAATTCACCCCTCCACTTT
TRBJ1-5	TRBV5-1	TRBD1	NA	CASSVGTGSIGQPQHF	TGCGCCAGCAGCGTCGGGACAGGGAGTATTGGGCAGCCCCAGCATTTT
TRBJ2-2	TRBV11-3	NA	few	CASSLQINTGELFF	TGTGCCAGCAGCTTACAGATTAACACCGGGGAGCTGTTTTTT
TRBJ2-7	TRBV18	TRBD1	NA	CASSLGQGKPYEQYF	TGTGCCAGCTCTCTCGGACAGGGGAAGCCCTACGAGCAGTACTTC
TRBJ1-2	TRBV6-7	TRBD1	NA	CASSAFRTGGAVGYTF	TGTGCCAGCAGTGCATTCAGGACAGGGGGCGCAGTGGGCTACACCTTC
TRBJ2-5	TRBV9	NA	NA	CASSGGGKTQYF	TGTGCCAGCAGCGGCGGGGGCAAGACCCAGTACTTC
TRBJ2-3	TRBV9	TRBD1	NA	CASSVEWTGGFTDTQYF	TGTGCCAGCAGCGTAGAGTGGACAGGGGGCTTCACAGATACGCAGTATTTT
TRBJ1-2	TRBV30	TRBD1	few	CAWSTGGGGYTF	TGTGCCTGGAGTACAGGGGGCGGAGGCTACACCTTC
TRBJ1-3	TRBV6-8	NA	few	CASSSTSNSGNTIYF	TGTGCCAGCAGTTCCACCTCAAACTCTGGAAACACCATATATTTT
TRBJ2-6	TRBV12-5	TRBD1	medium-sized	CASIGGQDSGANVLTF	TGTGCCAGCATTGGGGGACAGGACTCTGGGGCCAACGTCCTGACTTTC
TRBJ1-2	TRBV9	NA	few	CASSADRNYGYTF	TGTGCCAGCAGCGCCGACAGAAACTATGGCTACACCTTC
TRBJ1-2	TRBV29-1	NA	NA	CSAHLQGGGYTF	TGCAGCGCGCACCTACAGGGCGGTGGCTACACCTTC
TRBJ2-7	TRBV30	TRBD1	large	CAWSLQGASGQYF	TGTGCCTGGAGTTTACAGGGGGCCTCAGGGCAGTACTTC
TRBJ2-1	TRBV14	NA	few	CASSRLYEQFF	TGTGCCAGCAGCCGGCTCTATGAGCAGTTCTTC
TRBJ2-3	TRBV9	NA	few	CASSVGNAGYTDTQYF	TGTGCCAGCAGCGTAGGTAACGCAGGGTACACAGATACGCAGTATTTT
TRBJ1-1	TRBV6-8	NA	few	CASSYLGQTTEAFF	TGTGCCAGCAGTTACCTGGGGCAGACCACTGAAGCTTTCTTT
TRBJ1-6	TRBV19	NA	NA	CASRVGGSYNSPLHF	TGTGCCAGTAGGGTCGGGGGCTCCTATAATTCACCCCTCCACTTT
TRBJ2-7	TRBV11-3	NA	NA	CASSPSPRGSSYEQYF	TGTGCCAGCAGCCCGTCTCCCCGGGGGAGCTCCTACGAGCAGTACTTC
TRBJ1-6	TRBV9	NA	few	CASSPGQGSSPLHF	TGTGCCAGCAGCCCCGGGCAGGGGAGTTCACCCCTCCACTTT
TRBJ2-7	TRBV30	NA	NA	CAWSRGVRNEQYF	TGTGCCTGGAGTAGGGGGGTGCGGAACGAGCAGTACTTC
TRBJ1-5	TRBV19	NA	large	CASSHFGERQPQHF	TGTGCCAGTAGTCATTTCGGGGAACGTCAGCCCCAGCATTTT
TRBJ2-7	TRBV10-3	NA	few	CAIHSGTGAYEQYF	TGTGCCATCCACTCCGGTACAGGAGCCTACGAGCAGTACTTC
TRBJ1-2	TRBV29-1	NA	few	CSVVGFTNYGYTF	TGCAGCGTTGTGGGCTTTACTAACTATGGCTACACCTTC
TRBJ2-7	TRBV6-7	NA	few	CATEGGLEQYF	TGTGCCACCGAGGGGGGTCTCGAGCAGTACTTC
TRBJ2-7	TRBV9	TRBD2	few	CASSPRNSGGYEQYF	TGTGCCAGCAGCCCCCGGAATAGCGGGGGTTACGAGCAGTACTTC
TRBJ2-5	TRBV30	TRBD2	medium-sized	CAWSAAGVRETQYF	TGTGCCTGGAGTGCAGCGGGGGTCCGTGAGACCCAGTACTTC
TRBJ2-1	TRBV27	TRBD2	few	CASSWGGALDEQFF	TGTGCCAGCAGTTGGGGAGGGGCTCTAGATGAGCAGTTCTTC
TRBJ1-1	TRBV6-8	NA	NA	CASSRTQVAVEAFF	TGTGCCAGCAGCCGGACCCAAGTGGCGGTTGAAGCTTTCTTT
TRBJ2-5	TRBV6-8	NA	NA	CASRNGGEETQYF	TGTGCCAGCAGGAACGGTGGTGAAGAGACCCAGTACTTC
TRBJ2-3	TRBV1	NA	NA	CTSSQDRRLNPGTDTQYF	TGCACCAGCAGCCAAGATCGGAGACTCAACCCCGGCACAGATACGCAGTATTTT
TRBJ1-1	TRBV19	NA	NA	CASSTGTTEAFF	TGTGCCAGTAGTACGGGTACCACTGAAGCTTTCTTT